This T cell receptor (beta chain) was sequenced for a study of shared clonotypes between healthy human individuals (dated by TCRdb to 2020 to 2022). For the wider study: The cohort included three men and a couple of women between 18 and 49 years of age. For each donor, CD4 naive and CD4 memory were each given three plates, CD8 naive was given two plates, and CD8 memory was given one plate. To estimate repertoire size and how much clonotype sharing occurs between individuals, the study deeply sequenced the blood TCR repertoires of roughly 5 healthy adults. To increase sequencing depth and limit assay-specific biases, different laboratories used diverse techniques to prepare libraries and sequence TCR repertoires. Between about 0.85 and 9.5 billion PBMCs per donor were obtained by leukapheresis.

General conclusions and limits of the study: The genetic and exposure-history diversity represented was limited by the small number of donors. Naive subsets generally had larger estimated clonotype richness than memory subsets. Sampling was limited to blood, and TCR repertoires in tissue likely differ from TCR repertoires in blood. When a handful of donors were compared, the shared fraction of clonotypes was 5% to 6.5% for naive CD4, 3% to 4% for naive CD8, roughly 2.3% for memory CD4, and 0.4% for memory CD8. Clonotypes shared by all four sorted-subset donors showed higher generation probabilities than non-shared clonotypes. Pairwise subsampling indicated that sequencing depth was expected to affect the degree of clonotype sharing among donors. Rarefaction of sorted-subset datasets indicated incomplete sequencing despite the large sequencing depth.

With respect to this clone: It lacks a known antigen. Base qualities are not at hand, and no much larger clone is one base apart.

TCR CDR3 regions were amplified from genomic DNA by multiplex PCR using the deep immunoSEQ assay. Extracted genomic DNA from each cell subset was distributed evenly across all wells of several immunoSEQ 96-well plates, and each plate was treated as a replicate. For sorted subsets, 150 to 250 ng genomic DNA, equal to about 30,000 T cell genomes, was loaded into each replicate PCR. Purified libraries were measured with a Qubit 3.0 fluorometer, size-checked on a Bioanalyzer 2100, and measured again with the KAPA Library Quantification kit. Each immunoSEQ 96-well plate was sequenced on its own single-read 150-cycle Illumina NextSeq 550 flow cell. As for how the authors treated the data: The immunoSEQ output contained only junctional sequences without quality scores, so filtering could not match that applied to full-length reads. To assign V/J genes and CDR3, sequences were annotated using PyIR, a Python wrapper for IgBLAST v1.9, with IMGT germline references. Reads were removed for weak V/J assignments (E-value above 1e-6), missing CDR3, stop codons, out-of-frame junctions, or ambiguous translated residues. V3J clonotypes were defined by identical inferred V gene, J gene, and CDR3 amino acid sequence. The percentage overlap between two repertoires was calculated by dividing the number of shared unique clonotypes by the size of the smaller repertoire. Three approaches were used to assess repertoire richness: RTK rarefaction, the Chao1 estimator, and Recon v2.1 estimates of unobserved clonotypes. OLGA was used to compute generation probabilities for all TCRbeta clonotypes that the gDNA method yielded from four donors. TCRdb carries this immuneACCESS record with in-frame sequences only. Its versions omit some clonotypes, under half of them owing to an unresolved V gene in the studies checked, with the rest unexplained. V, J and clone size are taken as reported in that table, and D and trimming were inferred from the DNA itself. This sample gives almost 750,000 clones in total; approximately 77% of them show up just once. The ten largest make up more than 1.5% of the sample.

The V and J ends are trimmed by 4 bases and 1 base, leaving 11 bases between them. The CDR3 contains 14 residues, cysteine and phenylalanine counted. Only CDR3 DNA remains: 42 bases, in frame from the first base. Based on the germline V gene, the CDR1 and CDR2 sequences are SGHRS and YFSETQ. The donors were healthy, HIV-negative adults who had no recently reported acute infections or vaccinations. Every donor was a Caucasian adult residing in Nashville, Tennessee, USA. CD4+ T cells were enriched by magnetic negative selection, after which naive cells were positively selected on CD45RA and the negative fraction was taken as the memory subset. After blood collection by leukapheresis, PBMCs were isolated using Ficoll-Histopaque density gradient centrifugation and then cryopreserved in the vapor phase of liquid nitrogen. Purity and quantity of every magnetically sorted T cell population were checked by analytical flow cytometry. Genomic DNA was isolated from every sorted fraction and measured by UV absorbance on a Nanodrop 2000c.

The sequence was collected from a woman in her twenties or thirties in good health. This receptor chain uses TRBV5-1 and TRBJ1-1; a tentative D call is TRBD1 (6 bases match). Sequencing was performed on memory CD4+ T cells sorted from blood. The label giving this sample's cell subset or site can be read as: CD45RA-negative fraction. The CDR3 here reads CASSEGHENTEAFF. In nucleotides, the sequence is TGCGCCAGCAGCGAGGGACACGAGAACACTGAAGCTTTCTTT. Reference TRBV5-1 and TRBJ1-1 proteins supply the regions before and after the CDR3; the full variable domain is: KAGVTQTPRYLIKTRGQQVTLSCSPISGHRSVSWYQQTPGQGLQFLFEYFSETQRNKGNFPGRFSGRQFSNSRSEMNVSTLELGDSALYLCASSEGHENTEAFFGQGTRLTVV.